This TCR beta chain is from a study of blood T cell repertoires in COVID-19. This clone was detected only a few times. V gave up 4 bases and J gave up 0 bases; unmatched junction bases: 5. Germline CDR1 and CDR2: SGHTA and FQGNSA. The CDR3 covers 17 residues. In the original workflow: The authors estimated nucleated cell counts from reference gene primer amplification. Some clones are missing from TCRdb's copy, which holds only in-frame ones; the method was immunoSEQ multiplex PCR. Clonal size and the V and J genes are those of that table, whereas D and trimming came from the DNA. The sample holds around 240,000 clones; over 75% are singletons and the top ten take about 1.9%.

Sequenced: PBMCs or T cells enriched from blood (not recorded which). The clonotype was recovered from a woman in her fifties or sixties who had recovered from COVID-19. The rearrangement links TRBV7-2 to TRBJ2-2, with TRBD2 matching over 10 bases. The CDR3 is CASSYPGLAANTGELFF. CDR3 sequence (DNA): TGTGCCAGCAGCTACCCCGGACTAGCGGCGAACACCGGGGAGCTGTTTTTT.